A selection of T cell receptor beta chains follows, all from one sample in a study of regulatory T cells in long-lasting Graves disease. TCRdb itself ran the multiplex PCR reads through MiXCR, one entry per CDR3 protein. The sample yields around 400,000 distinct CDR3 sequences, roughly a sixth seen once. Sequenced here: peripheral blood mononuclear cells (PBMCs), sampled at new diagnosis, from a patient treated with antithyroid drugs. All receptors come from a female donor with Graves disease. Both conserved end residues are part of each CDR3. The D gene is left open where the match is weak. For some rows the clone size is stated as once, few or many, or as a class when expanded; others skip it.

.	TRBV2	many	TRBJ1-1	CASKSGTEAFF	TGTGCCAGCAAGTCGGGCACAGAAGCTTTCTTT
TRBD1	TRBV4-1	many	TRBJ1-2	CASSQVSAAETGTSYGYTF	TGCGCCAGCAGCCAAGTCAGCGCGGCAGAGACAGGGACCAGCTATGGCTACACCTTC
.	TRBV12-3/TRBV12-4	.	TRBJ2-1	CASSQALEGQPGDGGFNEQFF	TGTGCCAGCAGCCAAGCACTTGAGGGGCAGCCCGGTGATGGAGGTTTCAATGAGCAGTTCTTC
.	TRBV12-3/TRBV12-4	many	TRBJ1-5	CASSLVRGREDQPQHF	TGTGCCAGCAGTTTAGTAAGGGGAAGAGAAGATCAGCCCCAGCATTTT
.	TRBV5-1	many	TRBJ2-7	CASRTGPSYEQYF	TGCGCCAGCAGAACGGGACCCTCCTACGAGCAGTACTTC
TRBD2	TRBV28	once	TRBJ2-7	CASSMASGFYEQYF	TGTGCCAGCAGCATGGCTAGCGGGTTTTACGAGCAGTACTTC
.	TRBV9	few	TRBJ2-5	CASSAQGGVQETQYF	TGTGCCAGCAGCGCGCAGGGGGGGGTGCAAGAGACCCAGTACTTC
TRBD1	TRBV20-1	many	TRBJ1-1	CSAQNIHRGRNTEAFF	TGCAGTGCTCAAAACATTCACAGGGGGCGGAACACTGAAGCTTTCTTT
TRBD1	TRBV25-1	few	TRBJ1-1	CASSGRTGSDTEAFF	TGTGCCAGCAGTGGGCGGACAGGGAGTGACACTGAAGCTTTCTTT
.	TRBV6-1	many	TRBJ2-1	CASTEDWAGNNEQFF	TGTGCCAGCACTGAAGATTGGGCAGGGAACAATGAGCAGTTCTTC
TRBD1	TRBV12-3/TRBV12-4	many	TRBJ1-1	CASSWTGARVGVNTEAFF	TGTGCCAGCAGTTGGACAGGGGCTAGGGTAGGTGTGAACACTGAAGCTTTCTTT
.	TRBV5-5	.	TRBJ2-7	CASNGNSYEQYF	TGTGCCAGCAACGGTAACTCCTACGAGCAGTACTTC
TRBD1	TRBV12-3/TRBV12-4	many	TRBJ1-1	CASSRQGTPEAFF	TGTGCCAGCAGCCGACAGGGAACCCCTGAAGCTTTCTTT
TRBD2	TRBV10-3	many	TRBJ2-5	CAISEAAGGQETQYF	TGTGCCATCAGTGAAGCTGCGGGGGGGCAGGAGACCCAGTACTTC
TRBD1	TRBV7-3	many	TRBJ2-1	CASSLIPGQGLYNEQFF	TGTGCCAGCAGCTTAATTCCCGGACAGGGCCTCTACAATGAGCAGTTCTTC
.	TRBV11-3	many	TRBJ2-3	CASSRGVYTQYF	TGTGCCAGCAGCCGTGGTGTGTATACGCAGTATTTT
TRBD2	TRBV9	.	TRBJ2-3	CASSPTSGNTDTQYF	TGTGCCAGCAGCCCCACTAGCGGAAACACAGATACGCAGTATTTT
TRBD1	TRBV4-1	many	TRBJ1-6	CASSQPRQGNSPLHF	TGCGCCAGCAGCCAACCCCGACAGGGTAATTCACCCCTCCACTTT
.	TRBV2	many	TRBJ2-7	CASRPGFGQDGNPYEQYF	TGTGCCAGCAGGCCCGGATTTGGGCAGGACGGGAACCCCTACGAGCAGTACTTC
.	TRBV7-2	many	TRBJ2-1	CASTYVANEQFF	TGTGCCAGCACCTATGTGGCCAATGAGCAGTTCTTC
.	TRBV6-5	.	TRBJ1-2	CASSYSSAENYGYTF	TGTGCCAGCAGTTACTCATCAGCGGAGAACTATGGCTACACCTTC
.	TRBV15	many	TRBJ1-1	CATSREKGAEAFF	TGTGCCACCAGCAGAGAAAAGGGGGCTGAAGCTTTCTTT
.	TRBV9	many	TRBJ1-4	CASSPRQGTEKLFF	TGTGCCAGCAGCCCCCGGCAGGGGACTGAAAAACTGTTTTTT
TRBD1	TRBV10-3	few	TRBJ1-6	CAIKRDSNSPLHF	TGTGCCATCAAACGGGACAGCAATTCACCCCTCCACTTT
.	TRBV12-3/TRBV12-4	many	TRBJ1-1	CASSLAYGTNTEAFF	TGTGCCAGCAGTTTAGCGTACGGGACCAACACTGAAGCTTTCTTT
.	TRBV6-2/TRBV6-3	many	TRBJ1-1	CASSYGVTEGTEAFF	TGTGCCAGCAGTTACGGGGTGACGGAAGGCACTGAAGCTTTCTTT
TRBD1	TRBV12-3/TRBV12-4	many	TRBJ1-4	CASSGDTGGEKLFF	TGTGCCAGCAGCGGAGACACAGGGGGTGAAAAACTGTTTTTT
TRBD1	TRBV2	many	TRBJ2-2	CARARTGSNTGELFF	TGTGCCAGGGCCAGGACAGGATCGAACACCGGGGAGCTGTTTTTT
TRBD1	TRBV19	many	TRBJ2-3	CASTTGQGTDTQYF	TGTGCCAGTACTACCGGACAGGGCACAGATACGCAGTATTTT
.	TRBV12-3/TRBV12-4	many	TRBJ2-1	CASSFGGGSRSGRYEQFF	TGTGCCAGCAGTTTTGGGGGCGGGAGCCGAAGCGGCCGGTATGAGCAGTTCTTC
TRBD1	TRBV5-1	many	TRBJ2-5	CASSETGGWETQYF	TGCGCCAGCAGCGAGACAGGGGGCTGGGAGACCCAGTACTTC
.	TRBV6-5	few	TRBJ2-5	CASSYSGAGETQYF	TGTGCCAGCAGTTACTCTGGGGCCGGGGAGACCCAGTACTTC
.	TRBV4-2	few	TRBJ1-2	CASSQGTAFYGYTF	TGTGCCAGCAGCCAAGGAACCGCCTTCTATGGCTACACCTTC
TRBD1	TRBV11-2	many	TRBJ1-2	CASSLDISDRGGYTF	TGTGCCAGCAGCTTAGATATATCGGACAGGGGTGGCTACACCTTC
.	TRBV20-1	.	TRBJ1-4	CSARDIRGEKLFF	TGCAGTGCTAGAGATATACGTGGAGAAAAACTGTTTTTT
.	TRBV19	.	TRBJ1-2	CASTFTGQIYGYTF	TGTGCCAGTACTTTCACAGGGCAGATCTATGGCTACACCTTC
.	TRBV7-3	many	TRBJ1-2	CASSSQAGGINYGYTF	TGTGCCAGCAGCTCCCAGGCAGGTGGGATTAACTATGGCTACACCTTC
.	TRBV2	many	TRBJ1-5	CASSVRQLGQPQHF	TGTGCCAGCAGTGTGCGGCAGCTGGGTCAGCCCCAGCATTTT
TRBD1	TRBV13	.	TRBJ2-6	CASSLRQGVVTGANVLTF	TGTGCCAGCAGCCTCCGACAGGGAGTAGTAACTGGGGCCAACGTCCTGACTTTC
TRBD1	TRBV12-5	.	TRBJ2-7	CASGSTGTGGYEQYF	TGTGCTAGTGGTTCCACCGGGACAGGGGGCTACGAGCAGTACTTC
.	TRBV4-2	many	TRBJ1-2	CASSQGFGSYGYTF	TGTGCCAGCAGCCAAGGGTTCGGGAGCTATGGCTACACCTTC
.	TRBV12-3/TRBV12-4	many	TRBJ1-1	CASSYGGTEAFF	TGTGCCAGCAGCTACGGGGGCACTGAAGCTTTCTTT
.	TRBV7-2	many	TRBJ2-2	CASSLRTQLTTGELFF	TGTGCCAGCAGCTTACGGACCCAGCTTACAACCGGGGAGCTGTTTTTT
TRBD1	TRBV12-3/TRBV12-4	.	TRBJ1-2	CASSGTAYGYTF	TGTGCCAGCAGTGGGACAGCCTATGGCTACACCTTC
TRBD1	TRBV18	.	TRBJ1-2	CASSPRGLNYGYTF	TGTGCCAGCTCACCGAGGGGGCTAAACTATGGCTACACCTTC
TRBD1	TRBV27	few	TRBJ1-2	CASTSNQGGFGYTF	TGTGCCAGCACCTCAAATCAGGGGGGGTTTGGCTACACCTTC
.	TRBV6-2/TRBV6-3	many	TRBJ2-3	CASSYQKPDTQYF	TGTGCCAGCAGTTACCAGAAACCAGATACGCAGTATTTT
.	TRBV12-3/TRBV12-4	.	TRBJ1-5	CASRYPGNQPQHF	TGTGCCAGCAGATACCCCGGGAATCAGCCCCAGCATTTT
.	TRBV10-3	.	TRBJ1-3	CAISEFQPRDTIYF	TGTGCCATCAGTGAGTTTCAGCCCAGAGACACCATATATTTT
TRBD1	TRBV15	many	TRBJ2-7	CATSRGGQGGDEQYF	TGTGCCACCAGCAGAGGTGGACAGGGGGGGGACGAGCAGTACTTC
.	TRBV7-3	many	TRBJ1-5	CASSLGRYSNQPQHF	TGTGCCAGCAGCTTGGGAAGATATAGCAATCAGCCCCAGCATTTT
TRBD1	TRBV29-1	many	TRBJ2-7	CSGKQGAREQYF	TGCAGCGGGAAACAGGGGGCGCGGGAGCAGTACTTC
.	TRBV10-3	many	TRBJ2-3	CAISGRETPDTQYF	TGTGCCATCAGTGGCAGGGAAACTCCGGATACGCAGTATTTT
.	TRBV6-1	many	TRBJ1-1	CASSFGVSNTEAFF	TGTGCCAGCTCCTTCGGGGTCTCGAACACTGAAGCTTTCTTT
TRBD2	TRBV4-1	few	TRBJ2-1	CASSQDPRDYTYNEQFF	TGCGCCAGCAGCCAAGACCCCCGGGACTACACCTACAATGAGCAGTTCTTC
.	TRBV20-1	many	TRBJ2-1	CSARGHSKLSSYNEQFF	TGCAGTGCTAGAGGCCATTCCAAGCTAAGCTCCTACAATGAGCAGTTCTTC
TRBD1	TRBV29-1	.	TRBJ2-7	CSVVGTGAHEQYF	TGCAGCGTTGTGGGGACAGGGGCCCACGAGCAGTACTTC
.	TRBV27	.	TRBJ1-5	CASSANIPGQPQHF	TGTGCCAGCAGTGCAAACATTCCGGGGCAGCCCCAGCATTTT
TRBD2	TRBV20-1	few	TRBJ2-1	CSVLILAGALGNEQFF	TGCAGTGTCCTCATACTAGCGGGAGCATTGGGCAATGAGCAGTTCTTC
TRBD2	TRBV12-3/TRBV12-4	many	TRBJ2-7	CASKITSGRNEQYF	TGTGCCAGCAAAATTACTAGCGGGAGAAACGAGCAGTACTTC